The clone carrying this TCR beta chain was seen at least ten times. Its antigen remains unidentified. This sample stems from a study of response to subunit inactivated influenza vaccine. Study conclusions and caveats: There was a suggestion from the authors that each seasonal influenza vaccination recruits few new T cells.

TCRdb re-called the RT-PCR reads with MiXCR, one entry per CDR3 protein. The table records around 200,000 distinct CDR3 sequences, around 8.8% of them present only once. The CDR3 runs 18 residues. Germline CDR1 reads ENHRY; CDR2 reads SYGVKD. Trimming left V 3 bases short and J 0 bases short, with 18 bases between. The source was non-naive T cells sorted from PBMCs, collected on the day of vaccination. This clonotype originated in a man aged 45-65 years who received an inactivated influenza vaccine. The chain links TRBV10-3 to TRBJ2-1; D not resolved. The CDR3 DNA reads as TGTGCCATCAGTGAATTTGGGCGAACTTCGAGCTCCTACAATGAGCAGTTCTTC. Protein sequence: CAISEFGRTSSSYNEQFF.